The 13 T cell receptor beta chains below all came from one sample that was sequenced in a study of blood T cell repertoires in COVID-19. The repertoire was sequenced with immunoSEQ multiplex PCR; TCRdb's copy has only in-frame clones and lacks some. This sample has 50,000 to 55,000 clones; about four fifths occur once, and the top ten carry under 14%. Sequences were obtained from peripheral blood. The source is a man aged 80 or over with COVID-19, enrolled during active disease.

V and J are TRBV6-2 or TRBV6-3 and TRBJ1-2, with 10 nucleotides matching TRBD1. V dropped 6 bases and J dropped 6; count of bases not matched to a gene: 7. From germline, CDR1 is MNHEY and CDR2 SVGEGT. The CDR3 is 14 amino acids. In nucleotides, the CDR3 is TGTGCCAGCAGCAGGACAGGGGGACGTGATGGCTACACCTTC. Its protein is CASSRTGGRDGYTF.

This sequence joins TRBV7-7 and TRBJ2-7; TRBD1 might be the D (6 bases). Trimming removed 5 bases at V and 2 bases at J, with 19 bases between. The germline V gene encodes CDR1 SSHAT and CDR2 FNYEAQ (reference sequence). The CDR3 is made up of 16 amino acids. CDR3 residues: CASSPRTGLLAYEQYF. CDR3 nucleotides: TGTGCCAGCAGCCCAAGAACAGGGCTTCTGGCCTACGAGCAGTACTTC.

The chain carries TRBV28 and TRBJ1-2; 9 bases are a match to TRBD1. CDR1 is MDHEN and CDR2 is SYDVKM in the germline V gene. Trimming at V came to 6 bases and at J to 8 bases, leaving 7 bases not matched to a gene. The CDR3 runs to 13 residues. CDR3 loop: CASSLTGGRGYTF. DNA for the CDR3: TGTGCCAGCAGCCTCACAGGGGGCCGGGGCTACACCTTC.

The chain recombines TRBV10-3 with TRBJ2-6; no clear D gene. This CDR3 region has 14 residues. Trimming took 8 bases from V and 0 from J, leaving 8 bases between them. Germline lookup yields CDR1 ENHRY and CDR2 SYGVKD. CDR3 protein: CAIQESSGANVLTF. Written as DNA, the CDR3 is TGTGCCATCCAGGAAAGCTCTGGGGCCAACGTCCTGACTTTC.

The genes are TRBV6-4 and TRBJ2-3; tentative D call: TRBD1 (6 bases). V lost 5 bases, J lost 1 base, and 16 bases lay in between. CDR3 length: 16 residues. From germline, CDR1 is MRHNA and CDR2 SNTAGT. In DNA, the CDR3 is TGTGCCAGCAGTTATCTTGCAGGGGACGGCACAGATACGCAGTATTTT. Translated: CASSYLAGDGTDTQYF.

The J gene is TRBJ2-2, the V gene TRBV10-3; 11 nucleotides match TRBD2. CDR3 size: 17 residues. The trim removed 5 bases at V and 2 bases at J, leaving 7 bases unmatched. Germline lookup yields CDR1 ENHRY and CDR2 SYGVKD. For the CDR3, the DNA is TGTGCCATCAGTAGAGCTAGCGGGGGGACAAACACCGGGGAGCTGTTTTTT. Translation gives CAISRASGGTNTGELFF.

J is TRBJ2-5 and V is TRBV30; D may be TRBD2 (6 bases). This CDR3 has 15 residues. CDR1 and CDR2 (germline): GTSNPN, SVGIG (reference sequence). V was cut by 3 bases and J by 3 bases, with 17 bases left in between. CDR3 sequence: CAWSRGGVGEETQYF. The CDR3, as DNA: TGTGCCTGGAGCCGGGGCGGGGTAGGGGAAGAGACCCAGTACTTC.

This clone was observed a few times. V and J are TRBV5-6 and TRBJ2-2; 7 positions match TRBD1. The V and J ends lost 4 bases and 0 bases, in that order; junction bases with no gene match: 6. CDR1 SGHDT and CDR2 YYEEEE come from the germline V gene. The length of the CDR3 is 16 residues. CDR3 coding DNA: TGTGCCAGCAGCCTGGTAGGACAGGCGAACACCGGGGAGCTGTTTTTT. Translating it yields CASSLVGQANTGELFF.

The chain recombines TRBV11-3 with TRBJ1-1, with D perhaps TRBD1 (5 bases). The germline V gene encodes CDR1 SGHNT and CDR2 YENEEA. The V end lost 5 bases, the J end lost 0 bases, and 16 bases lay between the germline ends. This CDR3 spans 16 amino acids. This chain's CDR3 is CASSPDSLTLNTEAFF. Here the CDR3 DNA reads TGTGCCAGCAGCCCTGACAGCCTCACCCTGAACACTGAAGCTTTCTTT.

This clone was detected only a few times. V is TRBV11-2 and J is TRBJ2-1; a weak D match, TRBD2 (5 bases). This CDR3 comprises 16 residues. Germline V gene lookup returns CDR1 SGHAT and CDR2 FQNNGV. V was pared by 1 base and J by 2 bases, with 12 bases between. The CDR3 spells CASSLARRRTYNEQFF. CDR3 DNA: TGTGCCAGCAGCTTAGCCAGGCGGAGGACCTACAATGAGCAGTTCTTC.

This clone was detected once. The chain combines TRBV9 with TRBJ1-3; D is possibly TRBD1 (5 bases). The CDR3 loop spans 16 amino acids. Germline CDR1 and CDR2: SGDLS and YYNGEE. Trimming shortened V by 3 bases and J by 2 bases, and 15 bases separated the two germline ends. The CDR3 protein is CASSDGGAGAGNTIYF. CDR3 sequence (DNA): TGTGCCAGCAGCGACGGGGGAGCCGGGGCTGGAAACACCATATATTTT.

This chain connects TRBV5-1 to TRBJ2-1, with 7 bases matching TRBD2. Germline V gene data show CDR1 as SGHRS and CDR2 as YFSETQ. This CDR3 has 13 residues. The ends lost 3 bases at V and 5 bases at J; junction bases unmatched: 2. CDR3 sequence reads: CASSWDYNNEQFF. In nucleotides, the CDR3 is TGCGCCAGCAGCTGGGACTATAACAATGAGCAGTTCTTC.

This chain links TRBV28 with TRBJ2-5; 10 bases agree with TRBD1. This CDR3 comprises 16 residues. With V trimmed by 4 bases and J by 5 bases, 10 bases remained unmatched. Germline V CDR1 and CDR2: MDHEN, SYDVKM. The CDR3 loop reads CASSSLPGQGRETQYF. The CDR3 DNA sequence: TGTGCCAGCAGTTCACTACCGGGACAGGGGAGGGAGACCCAGTACTTC.